This T cell receptor beta chain originates from a study of blood T cell repertoires in COVID-19. The wider study: Both acute and convalescent COVID-19 samples were obtained from the United States, Italy and Spain.

Germline CDR1 is MNHEY and CDR2 is SVGAGI. The CDR3 sequence is 15 residues long. The V gene lost 2 bases and the J gene lost 1 base, with 11 bases spanning the gap. Source study methods: By means of reference gene primer amplification, nucleated cell counts were estimated. Only in-frame clones appear in the TCRdb table, and some are missing; sequencing was by immunoSEQ multiplex PCR. That table furnishes V, J and clone size, whereas the DNA furnished D and trimming. The sample records some 41,000 clones, around 93% being singletons. Sequencing was performed on peripheral blood. This TCR came from a woman under 40 in a cohort sampled during active COVID-19. This sequence joins TRBV6-5 and TRBJ1-1; the D is unclear. CDR3 sequence reads: CASSYGPGKNTEAFF. The CDR3 DNA reads TGTGCCAGCAGTTACGGTCCCGGGAAGAACACTGAAGCTTTCTTT.